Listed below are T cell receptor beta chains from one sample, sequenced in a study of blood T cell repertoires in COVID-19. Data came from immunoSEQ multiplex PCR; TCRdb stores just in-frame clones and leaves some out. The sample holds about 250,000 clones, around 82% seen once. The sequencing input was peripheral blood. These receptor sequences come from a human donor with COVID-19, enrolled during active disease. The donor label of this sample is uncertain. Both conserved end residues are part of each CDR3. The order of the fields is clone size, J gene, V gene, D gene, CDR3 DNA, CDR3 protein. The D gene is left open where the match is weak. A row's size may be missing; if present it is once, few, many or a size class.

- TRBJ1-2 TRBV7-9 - TGTGCCAGCAGCTTAGGAGGTTATGGCTACACCTTC CASSLGGYGYTF
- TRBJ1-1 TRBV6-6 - TGTGCCAGCAGGTCCGACAGCCTAAACACTGAAGCTTTCTTT CASRSDSLNTEAFF
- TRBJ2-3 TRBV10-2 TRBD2 TGCGCCAGCAGACCCCCCACGGCGGGAGGCACAGATACGCAGTATTTT CASRPPTAGGTDTQYF
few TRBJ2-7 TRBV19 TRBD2 TGTGCCAGTAGTATAGCGGGAGGGCCGGGCGAGCAGTACTTC CASSIAGGPGEQYF
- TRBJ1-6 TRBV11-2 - TGTGCCAGCAGCCCCCCGGGGGGGTCAGGCTCACCCCTCCACTTT CASSPPGGSGSPLHF
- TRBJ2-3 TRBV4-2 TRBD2 TGTGCCAGCAGCCAAATCAAGGCGGGAGGGACAGATACGCAGTATTTT CASSQIKAGGTDTQYF
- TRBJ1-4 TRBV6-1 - TGTGCCAGCAGTGAAAATGGGGGGTACGGTGAAAAACTGTTTTTT CASSENGGYGEKLFF
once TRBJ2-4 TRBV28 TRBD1 TGTGCCAGCAGCCGGGACAGACAAAACATTCAGTACTTC CASSRDRQNIQYF
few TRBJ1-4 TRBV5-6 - TGTGCCAGCAGCTTGGCCGTCACTGCAACTAATGAAAAACTGTTTTTT CASSLAVTATNEKLFF
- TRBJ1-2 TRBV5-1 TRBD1 TGCGCCAGCAGCACTGGACAGGCGGCTAACTATGGCTACACCTTC CASSTGQAANYGYTF
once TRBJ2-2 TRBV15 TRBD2 TGTGCCACCAGCAGTTTTAGCGGGAGGGCCGACACCGGGGAGCTGTTTTTT CATSSFSGRADTGELFF
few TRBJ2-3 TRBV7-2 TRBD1 TGTGCCAGCAGCTTAGAAGCTGGCGGGACAGGTGGCGCAGATACGCAGTATTTT CASSLEAGGTGGADTQYF
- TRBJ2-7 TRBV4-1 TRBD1 TGCGCCAGCAGCCAGTTGGGACAGGGCTCCTACGAGCAGTACTTC CASSQLGQGSYEQYF
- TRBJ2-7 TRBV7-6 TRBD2 TGTGCCAGCAGCTCGCTAGGGCTAAGTAGCGGGAGCGTATTCTCCTACGAGCAGTACTTC CASSSLGLSSGSVFSYEQYF
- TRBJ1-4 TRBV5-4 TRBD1 TGTGCCAGCAGCTTCGGGGGACAGTCAACTAATGAAAAACTGTTTTTT CASSFGGQSTNEKLFF
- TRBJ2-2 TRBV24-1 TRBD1 TGTGCCACCAGTGACGGACAGGGGACAGCCGGGGAGCTGTTTTTT CATSDGQGTAGELFF
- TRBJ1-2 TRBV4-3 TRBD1 TGCGCCAGCAGCCGGGACAGGGGATATGGCTACACCTTC CASSRDRGYGYTF
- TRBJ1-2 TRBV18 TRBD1 TGTGCCAGCTCACCACCGGCACAGGGGGCCAACTATGGCTACACCTTC CASSPPAQGANYGYTF
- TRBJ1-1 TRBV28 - TGTGCCAGCAGCGCAACAGGGTTCAGGTCTAAGGCTTTCTTT CASSATGFRSKAFF
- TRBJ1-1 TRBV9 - TGTGCCAGCAGCGCGGGACACTTATCTTACACTGAAGCTTTCTTT CASSAGHLSYTEAFF
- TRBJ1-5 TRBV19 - TGTGCCAGTAGTATTGGGAAGGGAGATCAGCCCCAGCATTTT CASSIGKGDQPQHF
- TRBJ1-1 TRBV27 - TGTGCCAGCAGCCCGGGACTGATGAACACTGAAGCTTTCTTT CASSPGLMNTEAFF
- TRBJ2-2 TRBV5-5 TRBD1 TGTGCCAGCAGCTTGGGCCTAGCAGGGGGCCCGAACACCGGGGAGCTGTTTTTT CASSLGLAGGPNTGELFF
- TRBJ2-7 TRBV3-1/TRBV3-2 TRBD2 TGTGCCAGCAGCCGCACTAGCGGGAGCCCCTCCTACGAGCAGTACTTC CASSRTSGSPSYEQYF
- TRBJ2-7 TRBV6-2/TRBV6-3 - TGTGCCAGCAGTTACTCACGAGTGACTACCTACGAGCAGTACTTC CASSYSRVTTYEQYF
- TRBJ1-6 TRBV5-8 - TGTGCCAGCAGCTTACTTCCGGGTTTGAATTCACCCCTCCACTTT CASSLLPGLNSPLHF
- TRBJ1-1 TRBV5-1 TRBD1 TGCGCCAGCAGCCCCAAGACAGGGCGGATCAGGGACACTGAAGCTTTCTTT CASSPKTGRIRDTEAFF
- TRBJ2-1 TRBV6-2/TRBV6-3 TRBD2 TGTGCCAGCAGCTTACTAGCGGCATACCCCGGGGGTGAGCAGTTCTTC CASSLLAAYPGGEQFF
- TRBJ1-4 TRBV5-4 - TGTGCCAGCAGCTTGATGGGAGCAACTAATGAAAAACTGTTTTTT CASSLMGATNEKLFF
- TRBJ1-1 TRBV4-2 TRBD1 TGTGCCAGCAGCCAAAGAGACAGGGGGAACACTGAAGCTTTCTTT CASSQRDRGNTEAFF
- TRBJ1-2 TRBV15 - TGTGCCACCAGCAGAGATGGCAGAGGGGGAAACTATGGCTACACCTTC CATSRDGRGGNYGYTF
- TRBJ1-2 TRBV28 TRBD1 TGTGCCAGCAGTCGAGGGGGCGGCTTATATGGCTACACCTTC CASSRGGGLYGYTF
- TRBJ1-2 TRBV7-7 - TGTGCTAGCAGCCCCCTGAGGGATAGCTATGGCTACACCTTC CASSPLRDSYGYTF
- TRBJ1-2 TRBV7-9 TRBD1 TGTGCCAGCAGCCCAACCCGTGGGACAGGGGACGGCTACACCTTC CASSPTRGTGDGYTF
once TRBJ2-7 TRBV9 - TGTGCCAGCAGCCCGACCGGGACTGTCGGGTCGGGCGAGCAGTACTTC CASSPTGTVGSGEQYF
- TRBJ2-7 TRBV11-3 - TGTGCCAGCAGCTTAGGGTATACAGGGACCCACGAGCAGTACTTC CASSLGYTGTHEQYF
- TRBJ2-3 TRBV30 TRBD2 TGTGCCTGGGGCCGGGGGGGCCCAGATACGCAGTATTTT CAWGRGGPDTQYF
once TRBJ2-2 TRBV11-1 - TGTGCCAGCAGCTTACTCCAGCGGGTCACCGGGGAGCTGTTTTTT CASSLLQRVTGELFF
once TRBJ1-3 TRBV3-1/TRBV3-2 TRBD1 TGTGCCAGCAGCCCCCAGCGACAGGGCGCCATATATTTT CASSPQRQGAIYF
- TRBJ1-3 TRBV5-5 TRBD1 TGTGCCAGCAGCTTTGGGACAGATGGAAACACCATATATTTT CASSFGTDGNTIYF